Each of the 25 T cell receptor beta chains below was sequenced from the same sample in a study of blood T cell repertoires in COVID-19. TCRdb's table, derived via immunoSEQ multiplex PCR, lists solely in-frame clones and lacks some. The data contain 80,000 to 100,000 clones, more than 65% of them singletons. Specimen: peripheral blood. The receptor source for this set is a man in his 60s with acute or convalescent COVID-19.

This chain joins TRBV2 and TRBJ2-3; TRBD2 matches at 15 bases. The germline V gene encodes CDR1 SNHLY and CDR2 FYNNEI. Germline trimming cut 6 bases from V and 3 bases from J; bases unmatched to any gene: 4. The CDR3 sequence is 16 residues long. This CDR3 is CASRLGLAGGTDTQYF. The CDR3 DNA sequence: TGTGCCAGCAGGCTGGGACTAGCGGGAGGAACAGATACGCAGTATTTT.

The rearrangement uses TRBV6-5 and TRBJ2-7; D might be TRBD1 (6 bases). The length of the CDR3 is 14 residues. Germline V gene data show CDR1 as MNHEY and CDR2 as SVGAGI. V was cut by 11 bases and J by 3 bases, with 20 bases left in between. DNA of the CDR3: TGTGCCGCAATGGCAAGCGGACAGAACTACGAGCAGTACTTC. Amino acid sequence: CAAMASGQNYEQYF.

About this clone itself: Additional DNA sequences in this sample encode the identical CDR3. V is TRBV10-2 and J is TRBJ1-1; unclear D gene. Looked up from germline, CDR1 is WSHSY and CDR2 is SAAADI. V lost 2 bases, J lost 2 bases, and 6 bases lay in between. The CDR3 sequence is 13 residues long. CDR3 loop: CASSEAVNTEAFF. In DNA form, the CDR3 reads TGCGCCAGCAGTGAGGCAGTAAACACTGAAGCTTTCTTT.

This CDR3 reads CASSPDDRPNYGYTF. CDR3 DNA: TGTGCCAGCAGCCCCGATGACAGGCCTAACTATGGCTACACCTTC. V and J are TRBV7-2 and TRBJ1-2, with D perhaps matching TRBD1 (6 bases). The CDR3 is made up of 15 amino acids. Germline assignment: CDR1 SGHTA and CDR2 FQGNSA. V gave up 5 bases and J gave up 0 bases, with 13 bases separating them.

This rearrangement joins TRBV7-2 to TRBJ1-1; possibly TRBD1 for D (6 bases). The CDR3 runs 11 residues. Trimming took off 5 bases at V and 5 bases at J, with 6 bases between the two ends. Germline V gene data show CDR1 as SGHTA and CDR2 as FQGNSA. In DNA form, the CDR3 reads TGTGCCAGCAGCGGACAGACTGAAGCTTTCTTT. This encodes CASSGQTEAFF. The full variable domain, its missing parts supplied by reference TRBV7-2 and TRBJ1-1, is GAGVSQSPSNKVTEKGKDVELRCDPISGHTALYWYRQSLGQGLEFLIYFQGNSAPDKSGLPSDRFSAERTGGSVSTLTIQRTQQEDSAVYLCASSGQTEAFFGQGTRLTVV.

This clone came up once. The rearrangement joins TRBV6-5 to TRBJ1-1, with D perhaps TRBD1 (5 bases). Trimming took 8 bases from V and 6 from J, leaving 19 bases between them. This CDR3 comprises 14 residues. Germline-derived CDR1 and CDR2 are MNHEY and SVGAGI. This CDR3 is CASAVGRGNAEAFF. The CDR3 nucleotides are TGTGCCAGCGCGGTGGGGCGGGGTAACGCTGAAGCTTTCTTT.

The rearrangement links TRBV20-1 to TRBJ1-3, with D perhaps matching TRBD1 (5 bases). The V end was cut by 3 bases, the J end by 7 bases, with 19 bases between. Germline values: CDR1 DFQATT, CDR2 SNEGSKA (reference sequence). The CDR3 spans 15 residues. The CDR3 here is CSASAQGRVGNTIYF. In DNA, the CDR3 is TGCAGTGCTAGTGCCCAAGGCAGGGTCGGGAACACCATATATTTT.

This rearrangement joins TRBV2 to TRBJ2-3; the match to TRBD2 covers 15 bases. Germline V gene data show CDR1 as SNHLY and CDR2 as FYNNEI. The CDR3 covers 16 residues. The V and J ends lost 6 bases and 2 bases, in that order; junction bases with no gene match: 3. CDR3 nucleotide sequence: TGTGCCAGCAGCGGACTAGCGGGGGGGCTCACAGATACGCAGTATTTT. Protein sequence: CASSGLAGGLTDTQYF.

This clone was detected only once. The gene calls are TRBV18 and TRBJ1-4; D not resolved. Trimming stripped 6 bases from V and 5 bases from J, with 16 bases between. Per germline, CDR1 KGHSH and CDR2 LQKENI. CDR3 length equals 15 residues. This CDR3 is CASSQLSGVNEKLFF. CDR3 sequence (DNA): TGTGCCAGCTCGCAACTAAGCGGGGTAAATGAAAAACTGTTTTTT.

The genes are TRBV6-5 and TRBJ1-2, with D hard to call. CDR3 length equals 12 residues. Trimming removed 6 bases at V and 4 bases at J, with 9 bases between. The germline CDR1 and CDR2 sequences are MNHEY and SVGAGI. The CDR3 coding sequence is TGTGCCAGCAGCCCCAGCGGCTATGGCTACACCTTC. Its translation: CASSPSGYGYTF.

The CDR3 coding sequence is TGTGCCAGTAGAAACTTCTTAAATCAGCCCCAGCATTTT. Encoded protein: CASRNFLNQPQHF. The genes are TRBV19 and TRBJ1-5; no clear D gene. The CDR3 contains 13 residues. Germline CDR1 and CDR2: LNHDA and SQIVND (reference sequence). V was trimmed by 6 bases and J by 4 bases, leaving 10 bases between them.

Only a few counts were recorded for this clone. V is TRBV30 and J is TRBJ1-5; no definite D call. Germline assignment: CDR1 GTSNPN and CDR2 SVGIG (reference sequence). V was cut by 4 bases and J by 2 bases, with 12 bases left in between. The CDR3 is 14 amino acids. In DNA form, the CDR3 reads TGTGCCTGGACCACCGGGATGGGCAATCAGCCCCAGCATTTT. Encoded protein: CAWTTGMGNQPQHF.

The J gene is TRBJ2-1, the V gene TRBV14, with a possible D match to TRBD2 (5 bases). The CDR3 spans 16 residues. V dropped 0 bases and J dropped 4 bases, with 13 bases sitting between them. In germline, CDR1 is SGHDN, CDR2 FVKESK. This CDR3 reads CASSQDSAAAYNEQFF. CDR3 DNA: TGTGCCAGCAGCCAAGATTCGGCAGCGGCTTACAATGAGCAGTTCTTC.

V is TRBV19 and J is TRBJ1-4, with D possibly matching TRBD1 (6 bases). The CDR3 covers 15 residues. V shed 10 bases and J shed 4 bases, with 19 bases lying between them. The germline CDR1 and CDR2 sequences are LNHDA and SQIVND (reference sequence). The CDR3 nucleotides read TGTGCCACCCGACAGGCCGATATAGATAATGAAAAACTGTTTTTT. Its protein is CATRQADIDNEKLFF.

The J gene is TRBJ1-1, the V gene TRBV25-1; D gene uncertain. Germline V CDR1 and CDR2: MGHDK, SYGVNS. The CDR3 contains 11 residues. V dropped 3 bases and J dropped 9 bases, with 8 bases sitting between them. CDR3 loop: CASSDATKAFF. The CDR3 DNA is TGTGCCAGCAGTGACGCGACAAAAGCTTTCTTT.

V and J are TRBV2 and TRBJ2-7; perhaps TRBD2 as D (5 bases). CDR1 is SNHLY and CDR2 is FYNNEI in the germline V gene. V lost 3 bases and J 0 bases, leaving 15 bases between the germline ends. This CDR3 is built from 16 residues. Here the CDR3 DNA reads TGTGCCAGCAGTGAGAATCCTAGCCCTTCCTCCTACGAGCAGTACTTC. Encoded protein: CASSENPSPSSYEQYF.

The chain uses TRBV6-5 and TRBJ2-3; TRBD1 might be the D (6 bases). The V end was cut by 8 bases, the J end by 5 bases, with 14 bases between. This CDR3 contains 13 residues. Germline assignment: CDR1 MNHEY and CDR2 SVGAGI. CDR3 sequence (DNA): TGTGCCAGCCGAAATACAGGGCAAGATACGCAGTATTTT. Residues: CASRNTGQDTQYF.

This clone was counted once. The V call is TRBV9, the J call TRBJ2-3; D is uncertain. In germline, CDR1 is SGDLS, CDR2 YYNGEE. V was clipped by 1 base and J by 3 bases, with 3 bases between them. This CDR3 spans 12 amino acids. The CDR3 DNA sequence: TGTGCCAGCAGCGTACAAACAGATACGCAGTATTTT. This gives the protein CASSVQTDTQYF.

This chain joins TRBV18 and TRBJ1-1; 7 bases match TRBD1. Germline lookup yields CDR1 KGHSH and CDR2 LQKENI. Unmatched junction bases numbered 8, after V lost 2 bases and J lost 2 bases. This CDR3 comprises 16 residues. In DNA form, the CDR3 reads TGTGCCAGCTCACCAGAGCCGGGACAGACTAACACTGAAGCTTTCTTT. Translating it yields CASSPEPGQTNTEAFF. The full variable domain, in which reference TRBV18 and TRBJ1-1 provide the parts outside the CDR3, is NAGVMQNPRHLVRRRGQEARLRCSPMKGHSHVYWYRQLPEEGLKFMVYLQKENIIDESGMPKERFSAEFPKEGPSILRIQQVVRGDSAAYFCASSPEPGQTNTEAFFGQGTRLTVV.

The chain carries TRBV6-1 and TRBJ1-1; D call uncertain. V dropped 2 bases and J dropped 1 base, with 14 bases sitting between them. Germline V gene lookup returns CDR1 MNHNS and CDR2 SASEGT. The CDR3 is made up of 16 amino acids. CDR3 DNA sequence: TGTGCCAGCAGTGAACAGGTGGGGAGAGGGAACACTGAAGCTTTCTTT. This codes for CASSEQVGRGNTEAFF.

The chain has TRBV27 and TRBJ2-7; D is ambiguous. Germline loops: CDR1 MNHEY, CDR2 SMNVEV (reference sequence). The CDR3 consists of 13 residues. Trimming took 0 bases from V and 6 from J, leaving 9 bases between them. CDR3 protein: CASSLSLPTEQYF. CDR3 DNA: TGTGCCAGCAGTTTATCCCTACCTACCGAGCAGTACTTC.

This sequence joins TRBV6-2 or TRBV6-3 and TRBJ2-7; no reliable D call. V lost 2 bases to trimming and J lost 3 bases, with 17 bases between them. The CDR3 has 16 amino acids. Germline assignment: CDR1 MNHEY and CDR2 SVGEGT. The CDR3 sequence: CASSYKSADFGYEQYF. DNA for the CDR3: TGTGCCAGCAGTTACAAATCCGCAGACTTCGGCTACGAGCAGTACTTC.

This clone has a handful of counts. This chain connects TRBV7-2 to TRBJ1-2; a weak D match, TRBD1 (5 bases). This CDR3 comprises 13 residues. V dropped 7 bases and J dropped 0 bases, with 9 bases sitting between them. Germline CDR1 reads SGHTA; CDR2 reads FQGNSA. Here the CDR3 reads CASNKDTNYGYTF. The CDR3 DNA reads TGTGCCAGCAACAAGGACACTAACTATGGCTACACCTTC.

The chain recombines TRBV12-3 or TRBV12-4 with TRBJ2-2; D is undetermined. This CDR3 contains 12 residues. Trimming shortened V by 5 bases and J by 5 bases, and 6 bases separated the two germline ends. The CDR3 here is CASSHNTGELFF. CDR3 sequence (DNA): TGTGCCAGCAGTCACAATACCGGGGAGCTGTTTTTT.

The chain carries TRBV11-2 and TRBJ2-7; the D is unclear. The germline V gene has CDR1 SGHAT and CDR2 FQNNGV. V lost 3 bases and J lost 0, with 9 bases in between. The CDR3 loop spans 14 amino acids. The CDR3 is CASSLAPFSYEQYF. The CDR3 region has the DNA TGTGCCAGCAGCTTGGCCCCATTCTCCTACGAGCAGTACTTC.